What follows are 25 T cell receptor beta chains derived from one specimen sequenced in a study of metastatic and nonmetastatic thyroid tumors. All patients were untreated before thyroid surgery. TCRdb reanalyzed the PCR reads with MiXCR. Among some 25,000 clones listed, 19% were seen once. The sequencing input was blood. These receptors all stem from a male donor with papillary thyroid cancer or a benign thyroid nodule (not recorded which). Some clones in this sample may be carry-over from other donors' samples.

At least ten counts were recorded for this clone. The chain is built from TRBV25-1 and TRBJ2-5; 7 bases are a match to TRBD2. CDR1 MGHDK and CDR2 SYGVNS come from the germline V gene. The CDR3 loop spans 15 amino acids. The V segment lost 3 bases and the J segment 2 bases; nucleotides outside the gene matches: 6. DNA for the CDR3: TGTGCCAGCAGTGAGAAAGCGGGACCACAAGAGACCCAGTACTTC. Translated: CASSEKAGPQETQYF.

This clone was recorded many times. The J gene is TRBJ2-1, the V gene TRBV7-9; maybe TRBD2 (6 bases). Trimming took 5 bases from V and 12 from J, leaving 23 bases between them. There are 15 residues in the CDR3. Germline V CDR1 and CDR2: SEHNR, FQNEAQ (reference sequence). In nucleotides, the CDR3 is TGTGCCAGCAGCCCCCAGGCGGGTATTCTAGCGAGGCAGTTCTTC. The encoded protein is CASSPQAGILARQFF. The complete variable domain, with remaining parts taken from reference TRBV7-9 and TRBJ2-1, reads DTGVSQNPRHKITKRGQNVTFRCDPISEHNRLYWYRQTLGQGPEFLTYFQNEAQLEKSRLLSDRFSAERPKGSFSTLEIQRTEQGDSAMYLCASSPQAGILARQFFGPGTRLTVL.

The chain is built from TRBV28 and TRBJ1-5; D unresolved. With 5 bases removed from V and 5 bases from J, the gap between germline ends came to 16 bases. Germline loops: CDR1 MDHEN, CDR2 SYDVKM. CDR3 length: 15 residues. The CDR3 protein is CASSTTELSYQPQHF. Here the CDR3 DNA reads TGTGCCAGCAGTACTACCGAGCTCTCTTATCAGCCCCAGCATTTT.

This clone came up many times. The identical CDR3 is also encoded by other nucleotide sequences in the sample. The chain links TRBV2 to TRBJ2-1; possibly TRBD2 for D (6 bases). The CDR3 is 14 residues long. Germline V gene sequence: CDR1 SNHLY, CDR2 FYNNEI. Trimming removed 0 bases at V and 9 bases at J, with 12 bases between. The CDR3 bases are TGTGCCAGCAGTGAAGCGCGGGGAGCGGGTGAGCAGTTCTTC. This sequence encodes CASSEARGAGEQFF.

This clone is classed as medium-sized. The DNA of the CDR3 is TGTGCCAGCAGTTTATACCAGTATTACAATGAGCAGTTCTTC. Translating it yields CASSLYQYYNEQFF. The chain is built from TRBV28 and TRBJ2-1; D is unresolved. V was pared by 1 base and J by 4 bases, with 8 bases between. Germline CDR1 MDHEN, CDR2 SYDVKM. There are 14 residues in the CDR3.

This clone was found many times. This chain uses TRBV9 with TRBJ2-7, with D perhaps TRBD2 (5 bases). V dropped 4 bases and J dropped 3 bases, with 14 bases sitting between them. Germline V CDR1 and CDR2: SGDLS, YYNGEE. This CDR3 spans 14 amino acids. The CDR3 loop is CASSPSVRDYEQYF. The DNA for the CDR3 is TGTGCCAGCAGCCCCAGTGTGAGGGACTACGAGCAGTACTTC. The full variable domain, its missing parts supplied by reference TRBV9 and TRBJ2-7, is DSGVTQTPKHLITATGQRVTLRCSPRSGDLSVYWYQQSLDQGLQFLIQYYNGEERAKGNILERFSAQQFPDLHSELNLSSLELGDSALYFCASSPSVRDYEQYFGPGTRLTVT.

This clone occurred a few times. It may be a read error: a sequence one base away is much more abundant. The V gene is TRBV14, the J gene TRBJ1-4, with 9 bases matching TRBD1. Trimming at V came to 4 bases and at J to 8 bases, leaving 11 bases not matched to a gene. Germline assignment: CDR1 SGHDN and CDR2 FVKESK. The CDR3 spans 16 residues. CDR3 nucleotide sequence: TGTGCCAGCAGCCCTCACTGTGGACAGGGGAGGGAAAAACTGTTTTTT. Its protein product is CASSPHCGQGREKLFF.

This clone showed up just a few times. This chain joins TRBV9 and TRBJ1-6; no clear D gene. The germline V gene encodes CDR1 SGDLS and CDR2 YYNGEE. This CDR3 has 13 amino acids. V gave up 4 bases and J gave up 10 bases, with 12 bases separating them. The CDR3 DNA is TGTGCCAGCAGCTCCTACAGAGGATCACCCCTCCACTTT. Translation: CASSSYRGSPLHF.

This clone was found many times. The rearrangement joins TRBV3-1 to TRBJ2-7; D is perhaps TRBD2 (6 bases). The CDR3 consists of 15 residues. Looked up from germline, CDR1 is LGHDT and CDR2 is YNNKEL (reference sequence). V lost 3 bases and J lost 7, with 19 bases in between. CDR3 protein: CASSHLSGGYGEQYF. CDR3 sequence (DNA): TGTGCCAGCAGCCACCTTTCTGGGGGGTACGGGGAGCAGTACTTC.

This rearrangement joins TRBV6-2 or TRBV6-3 to TRBJ1-5; a possible D gene is TRBD1 (6 bases). Germline CDR1 MNHEY, CDR2 SVGEGT. V shed 5 bases and J shed 6 bases, with 14 bases lying between them. CDR3 length: 14 residues. CDR3 sequence: CASSRRNRVQPQHF. CDR3 nucleotide sequence: TGTGCCAGCAGTCGGAGAAACAGGGTTCAGCCCCAGCATTTT.

This clone was observed many times. The J gene is TRBJ2-7, the V gene TRBV5-8; D is ambiguous. The CDR3 covers 13 residues. CDR1 SGHTS and CDR2 YDEGEE come from the germline V gene. V was cut by 0 bases and J by 4 bases, with 8 bases left in between. CDR3 amino acids: CASSLATVYEQYF. The CDR3, as DNA: TGTGCCAGCAGCTTGGCCACAGTGTACGAGCAGTACTTC.

This clone is medium-sized by share. The rearrangement joins TRBV6-2 or TRBV6-3 to TRBJ1-5; weak D call: TRBD1 (6 bases). Trimming left V 6 bases short and J 4 bases short, with 13 bases between. Germline-derived CDR1 and CDR2 are MNHEY and SVGEGT. The CDR3 consists of 14 residues. CDR3 sequence: CASSNGQMNQPQHF. CDR3 sequence (DNA): TGTGCCAGCAGCAACGGACAGATGAATCAGCCCCAGCATTTT.

This clone was detected many times. The genes are TRBV11-1 and TRBJ2-7; D is perhaps TRBD2 (6 bases). Trimming removed 6 bases at V and 4 bases at J, with 22 bases between. CDR1 and CDR2 (germline): SGHAT, FQDESV (reference sequence). The CDR3 extends over 16 amino acids. CDR3 bases: TGTGCCAGCAGATACGCCTCAGGGAAAGGACTATACGAGCAGTACTTC. Encoded protein: CASRYASGKGLYEQYF.

This clone is medium-sized. This chain uses TRBV24-1 with TRBJ2-6; D not certain. This CDR3 has 15 residues. Germline V gene lookup returns CDR1 KGHDR and CDR2 SFDVKD. The V end lost 4 bases, the J end lost 3 bases, and 9 bases lay between the germline ends. The DNA for the CDR3 is TGTGCCACCAGTGACTCTGTAGATGGGGCCAACGTCCTGACTTTC. This translates into CATSDSVDGANVLTF.

The chain carries TRBV15 and TRBJ2-7, with D perhaps matching TRBD2 (5 bases). V lost 9 bases and J lost 2, with 17 bases in between. The CDR3 has 14 amino acids. The germline V gene has CDR1 LNHNV and CDR2 YYDKDF (reference sequence). DNA for the CDR3: TGTGCCACAGAGCTTGAAAGAGGGCCCTACGAGCAGTACTTC. The encoded protein is CATELERGPYEQYF.

Comments on this clone: A much bigger clone sits one base away, suggesting this may be a read error. This sequence joins TRBV4-1 and TRBJ1-4; 11 bases agree with TRBD1. J was trimmed by 6 bases and V by 6 bases; bases with no gene match: 9. CDR3 size: 16 residues. The germline V gene has CDR1 MGHRA and CDR2 YSYEKL. The CDR3 region is CASSLRRDRGYEKLFF. The CDR3 coding sequence is TGCGCCAGCAGTCTTCGGCGGGACAGGGGGTATGAAAAACTGTTTTTT.

The sample holds many counts of this clone. Mismatch with germline at one junction end may stem from a read error. V usage is TRBV20-1 and J usage is TRBJ2-7, with D possibly matching TRBD1 (5 bases). The CDR3 is 13 residues long. Germline assignment: CDR1 DFQATT and CDR2 SNEGSKA (reference sequence). CDR3 sequence reads: CSAWSGNSHEQYF. The CDR3 DNA reads TGCAGTGCCTGGTCAGGGAACTCCCACGAGCAGTACTTC.

CDR3 amino acids: CASSYSQETQYF. CDR3 DNA sequence: TGTGCCAGCAGTTACTCCCAAGAGACCCAGTACTTC. The V call is TRBV6-5, the J call TRBJ2-5; no clear D. Germline lookup yields CDR1 MNHEY and CDR2 SVGAGI. Trimming removed 0 bases at V and 1 base at J, with 0 bases between. CDR3 length: 12 residues.

Details on this clone: The CDR3 end shows no conserved phenylalanine or tryptophan, and so a read error is likely. The DNA is omitted, as the CDR3 cannot be located on it reliably, and the CDR3 follows TCRdb's listing. J is TRBJ1-3 and V is TRBV7-3. Germline CDR1 is SGHTA and CDR2 is FQGTGA. Termini included, the CDR3 measures 9 amino acids. The CDR3 loop is CASVIRLEN.

This clone was detected ten times or more. The chain uses TRBV6-1 and TRBJ1-1; TRBD1 might be the D (6 bases). CDR3 length: 15 amino acids. In germline, CDR1 is MNHNS, CDR2 SASEGT. V was trimmed by 6 bases and J by 0 bases, leaving 14 bases between them. The CDR3 bases are TGTGCCAGCAGCTTTTACAGGGAAATGAACACTGAAGCTTTCTTT. Translation gives CASSFYREMNTEAFF.

In its sample, this clone was seen many times. This chain connects TRBV4-1 to TRBJ2-7; 7 bases align to TRBD1. Germline loops: CDR1 MGHRA, CDR2 YSYEKL. V dropped 5 bases and J dropped 3; count of bases not matched to a gene: 4. CDR3 size: 13 residues. The CDR3, as DNA: TGCGCCAGCAGCTTCCGGGACAGCTACGAGCAGTACTTC. Residues: CASSFRDSYEQYF.

This clone was counted ten times or more. This sequence joins TRBV7-9 and TRBJ2-3, with D hard to call. This CDR3 is built from 15 residues. Trimming left V 6 bases short and J 3 bases short, with 16 bases between. Germline CDR1 and CDR2: SEHNR and FQNEAQ (reference sequence). The CDR3 protein is CASSQAAAATDTQYF. The CDR3 nucleotides read TGTGCCAGCAGTCAGGCGGCTGCGGCAACAGATACGCAGTATTTT.

This clone was seen repeatedly, ten times or more. The V and J genes are TRBV29-1 and TRBJ2-2, with a possible D match to TRBD2 (6 bases). Between the trimmed V and J ends, which lost 4 bases and 3 bases, there was a span of 12 bases. Germline V gene data show CDR1 as SQVTM and CDR2 as ANQGSEA. The CDR3 runs 14 residues. The CDR3 DNA reads TGCAGCGTTGGGGTTAGGAGGGACACCGGGGAGCTGTTTTTT. Its protein is CSVGVRRDTGELFF.

The sample holds a few counts of this clone. One junction end disagrees with the germline gene, perhaps due to a read error. The chain combines TRBV28 with TRBJ2-6; D may be TRBD1 (5 bases). Germline-derived CDR1 and CDR2 are MDHEN and SYDVKM. The CDR3 has 17 amino acids. The chain's CDR3 is CASSFQGITSGTNVLTF. CDR3 DNA: TGTGCCAGCAGTTTTCAGGGTATCACGTCTGGGACCAACGTCCTGACTTTC. Variable domain in full (rest from reference TRBV28 and TRBJ2-6): DVKVTQSSRYLVKRTGEKVFLECVQDMDHENMFWYRQDPGLGLRLIYFSYDVKMKEKGDIPEGYSVSREKKERFSLILESASTNQTSMYLCASSFQGITSGTNVLTFGAGSRLTVL.

In its sample, this clone is medium-sized. The chain couples TRBV28 to TRBJ1-2; maybe TRBD1 (5 bases). The CDR3 covers 15 residues. Germline lookup yields CDR1 MDHEN and CDR2 SYDVKM. V dropped 3 bases and J dropped 4 bases, with 15 bases sitting between them. The CDR3 nucleotides read TGTGCCAGCAGTTTCGGTCGAAGGGGACGCTATGGCTACACCTTC. It encodes CASSFGRRGRYGYTF.